The 7 T cell receptor beta chains presented below share a single source sample, sequenced in a study of radiotherapy plus CTLA-4 blockade in lung cancer. Produced via immunoSEQ multiplex PCR; TCRdb's table is partial and in-frame only. The sample yields about 35,000 clones, approximately 85% seen once. The material was peripheral blood, obtained from a patient treated with radiotherapy plus ipilimumab. All receptors derive from a human donor with non-small cell lung cancer who had stable disease on radiotherapy plus ipilimumab.

This clone was seen more than once but under ten times. This sequence joins TRBV7-2 and TRBJ2-1, with 11 bases matching TRBD1. The germline V gene encodes CDR1 SGHTA and CDR2 FQGNSA. The CDR3 loop spans 15 amino acids. V lost 4 bases to trimming and J lost 9 bases; unmatched junction nucleotides: 8. The CDR3 nucleotides read TGTGCCAGCAGCTCATATGGACAGGGGGCTGGTGAGCAGTTCTTC. Residues: CASSSYGQGAGEQFF.

The chain links TRBV11-2 to TRBJ2-7, with D perhaps TRBD2 (5 bases). In germline, CDR1 is SGHAT, CDR2 FQNNGV. This CDR3 comprises 15 residues. The germline V and J ends were trimmed by 0 bases and 3 bases, with 12 bases remaining between them. This chain's CDR3 is CASSLDPGVLYEQYF. The CDR3 DNA is TGTGCCAGCAGCTTAGATCCCGGGGTGCTCTACGAGCAGTACTTC.

The chain links TRBV4-3 to TRBJ1-4; no definite D call. CDR3 length: 18 residues. Trimming took off 0 bases at V and 0 bases at J, with 14 bases between the two ends. The germline V gene encodes CDR1 LGHNA and CDR2 YSLEER. CDR3 loop: CASSQDMAEFATNEKLFF. The CDR3 bases are TGCGCCAGCAGCCAAGATATGGCGGAGTTTGCAACTAATGAAAAACTGTTTTTT.

This clone was seen once. The V call is TRBV28, the J call TRBJ2-7, with 11 bases identical to TRBD1. CDR1 and CDR2 from the germline V gene are MDHEN and SYDVKM. V shed 5 bases and J 5 bases; nucleotides not matched to a gene: 8. CDR3 length: 15 amino acids. CDR3 nucleotides: TGTGCCAGCAGTACCGGAGGACAGGGGGCCCACGAGCAGTACTTC. Translated: CASSTGGQGAHEQYF.

This chain joins TRBV6-5 and TRBJ2-1; D remains ambiguous. The CDR3 spans 15 residues. Trimming removed 7 bases at V and 7 bases at J, with 20 bases between. Germline CDR1 MNHEY, CDR2 SVGAGI. This CDR3 reads CASTPAETSKNEQFF. CDR3 DNA: TGTGCCAGCACACCGGCGGAAACCTCTAAAAATGAGCAGTTCTTC.

The rearrangement joins TRBV5-3 to TRBJ1-2; TRBD1 agrees at 7 bases. TRBV5-3 is flagged as an ORF with uncertain function. The CDR3 totals 17 residues. With 0 bases clipped from V and 2 bases from J, the junction kept 10 bases outside the gene matches. The CDR3 DNA reads as TGTGCCAGAAGCTTGGGACGTAACAGGGGCCCCAACTATGGCTACACCTTC. It is translated as CARSLGRNRGPNYGYTF.

This clone was detected only once. The chain combines TRBV28 with TRBJ2-7; TRBD1 matches 11 bases. The CDR3 has 16 amino acids. Germline-derived CDR1 and CDR2 are MDHEN and SYDVKM. After removal of 4 bases from V and 4 bases from J, the junction contained 9 bases not matched to a gene. CDR3 nucleotides: TGTGCCAGCAGTTCCCACGGACAGGGGGCAAATTACGAGCAGTACTTC. Translated, it gives CASSSHGQGANYEQYF.